Shown below are 5 T cell receptor beta chains from a single sample sequenced in a study of cytomegalovirus exposure and HLA in healthy donors. PCR used 60 Vbeta primers and 13 Jbeta primers. Here immunoSEQ multiplex PCR was the method, and the copy in TCRdb shows in-frame clones only, minus some. In the table there are more than 85,000 clones, around 74% of which are singletons. Sequencing was performed on PBMCs. The receptors stem from a man younger than 40 in good health and CMV-seropositive.

This clone has only one observation. This chain joins TRBV7-2 and TRBJ2-5, with 9 bases lining up with TRBD2. Germline V gene data show CDR1 as SGHTA and CDR2 as FQGNSA. V lost 3 bases to trimming and J lost 3 bases; unmatched junction nucleotides: 8. This CDR3 has 16 amino acids. Written as DNA, the CDR3 is TGTGCCAGCAGCTTTTTTGCGGGGGGGAGAGAAGAGACCCAGTACTTC. Encoded protein: CASSFFAGGREETQYF.

This clone was counted only a few times. This chain joins TRBV2 and TRBJ1-2, with unresolved D. The germline CDR1 and CDR2 sequences are SNHLY and FYNNEI. Trimming took off 4 bases at V and 0 bases at J, with 9 bases between the two ends. CDR3 size: 14 residues. The CDR3 sequence is CASSVYTANYGYTF. For the CDR3, the DNA is TGTGCCAGCAGTGTGTATACAGCTAACTATGGCTACACCTTC.

The J gene is TRBJ1-2, the V gene TRBV15; D gene uncertain. Germline V gene lookup returns CDR1 LNHNV and CDR2 YYDKDF (reference sequence). V lost 2 bases and J 2 bases, leaving 9 bases between the germline ends. This CDR3 has 14 residues. CDR3 amino acids: CATSRRESNYGYTF. CDR3 bases: TGTGCCACCAGCAGACGAGAATCGAACTATGGCTACACCTTC.

V usage is TRBV5-1 and J usage is TRBJ2-7; D ambiguous. Germline assignment: CDR1 SGHRS and CDR2 YFSETQ. V was cut by 0 bases and J by 1 base, with 11 bases left in between. This CDR3 contains 15 residues. The CDR3 DNA sequence: TGCGCCAGCAGCTTGGGCCCATCTAGTTCCTACGAGCAGTACTTC. Protein product: CASSLGPSSSYEQYF.

The chain recombines TRBV19 with TRBJ1-2; 8 positions agree with TRBD1. V was clipped by 3 bases and J by 6 bases; unmatched bases: 3. Germline CDR1 LNHDA, CDR2 SQIVND (reference sequence). CDR3 length: 13 residues. CDR3 in DNA: TGTGCCAGTAGTATGGACAGGGAGAATGGCTACACCTTC. This encodes CASSMDRENGYTF.